This entry lists 25 T cell receptor beta chains sequenced from one sample in a study of blood T cell repertoires in COVID-19. Assay used: immunoSEQ multiplex PCR; TCRdb lists only in-frame clones, some missing. The sample holds tens of thousands of clones; 89% are singletons and the top ten take 14%. What was sequenced was peripheral blood. The receptor source for this set is a woman aged 55-70 years with active COVID-19.

This clone was observed once. The chain employs TRBV6-5 and TRBJ2-5, with 9 bases fitting TRBD2. Per the germline V gene, CDR1 is MNHEY and CDR2 is SVGAGI. Trimming took 6 bases from V and 5 from J; bases not matched to a gene: 4. This CDR3 comprises 13 residues. CDR3 protein: CASRGLAGETQYF. Written as DNA, the CDR3 is TGTGCCAGCAGGGGACTAGCCGGGGAGACCCAGTACTTC.

The rearrangement uses TRBV7-8 and TRBJ2-1; D remains ambiguous. Germline values: CDR1 SGHVS, CDR2 FQNEAQ. The V end was cut by 6 bases, the J end by 5 bases, with 20 bases between. This CDR3 has 16 residues. The CDR3, as DNA: TGTGCCAGCAGACCAAAATCCAGTTATCCCGACAATGAGCAGTTCTTC. Amino acids: CASRPKSSYPDNEQFF. Combining the CDR3 with reference TRBV7-8 and TRBJ2-1 gives the whole variable domain GAGVSQSPRYKVAKRGQDVALRCDPISGHVSLFWYQQALGQGPEFLTYFQNEAQLDKSGLPSDRFFAERPEGSVSTLKIQRTQQEDSAVYLCASRPKSSYPDNEQFFGPGTRLTVL.

The gene calls are TRBV19 and TRBJ2-7; 12 nucleotides agree with TRBD2. The CDR3 runs 16 residues. From germline, CDR1 is LNHDA and CDR2 SQIVND (reference sequence). The J segment lost 4 bases and the V segment lost 3 bases, leaving 7 bases of the junction unmatched. The CDR3 sequence: CASSMAYGTSGYEQYF. For the CDR3, the DNA is TGTGCCAGTAGTATGGCCTACGGGACTAGCGGGTACGAGCAGTACTTC.

The genes are TRBV19 and TRBJ2-2; D remains unclear. Per the germline V gene, CDR1 is LNHDA and CDR2 is SQIVND (reference sequence). There are 13 residues in the CDR3. Trimming took 1 base from V and 6 from J, leaving 6 bases between them. The CDR3 is CASSIVLAGELFF. For the CDR3, the DNA is TGTGCCAGTAGTATAGTCCTCGCCGGGGAGCTGTTTTTT.

This chain uses TRBV4-1 with TRBJ2-7; D is uncertain. The CDR3 runs 13 residues. Germline CDR1 is MGHRA and CDR2 is YSYEKL. Trimming took off 0 bases at V and 6 bases at J, with 9 bases between the two ends. Here the CDR3 reads CASSQDDGFEQYF. CDR3 coding DNA: TGCGCCAGCAGCCAAGATGACGGGTTCGAGCAGTACTTC.

This clone was seen a few times. The chain couples TRBV27 to TRBJ2-7, with TRBD2 as a possible D gene (6 bases). This CDR3 contains 13 residues. Germline CDR1 is MNHEY and CDR2 is SMNVEV (reference sequence). V was clipped by 5 bases and J by 4 bases, with 12 bases between them. The CDR3 DNA is TGTGCCAGCAGTCGCGGACTAAAATACGAGCAGTACTTC. The encoded protein is CASSRGLKYEQYF.

The chain joins TRBV7-2 to TRBJ2-3; 9 nucleotides agree with TRBD1. Germline V lookup: CDR1 SGHTA, CDR2 FQGNSA. Trimming at V came to 5 bases and at J to 4 bases, leaving 4 bases not matched to a gene. CDR3 length equals 14 residues. CDR3 sequence: CASSHRGRPDTQYF. The DNA of the CDR3 is TGTGCCAGCAGCCACAGGGGGCGCCCAGATACGCAGTATTTT.

This clone was observed a single time. The V call is TRBV18, the J call TRBJ1-6, with TRBD1 as a possible D gene (5 bases). Per the germline V gene, CDR1 is KGHSH and CDR2 is LQKENI. V was cut by 1 base and J by 9 bases, with 22 bases left in between. The CDR3 spans 18 residues. In nucleotides, the CDR3 is TGTGCCAGCTCACCACTCGCTGCGGGGCCCCCGCCGGGTTCACCCCTCCACTTT. It encodes CASSPLAAGPPPGSPLHF.

The V call is TRBV7-3, the J call TRBJ1-1; D is uncertain. The CDR3 has 14 residues. Germline V CDR1 and CDR2: SGHTA, FQGTGA. Between the trimmed V and J ends, which lost 2 bases and 5 bases, there was a span of 12 bases. The CDR3 bases are TGTGCCAGCAGCTTATCGCAGACTGATACTGAAGCTTTCTTT. Protein sequence: CASSLSQTDTEAFF.

This clone was recorded only once. The genes are TRBV5-4 and TRBJ1-4; a possible D gene is TRBD1 (5 bases). Germline CDR1 SGHNT, CDR2 YYREEE (reference sequence). This CDR3 contains 16 residues. V gave up 0 bases and J gave up 2 bases, with 11 bases separating them. CDR3 sequence: CASSLGSPGTNEKLFF. As DNA, the CDR3 is TGTGCCAGCAGCTTGGGATCTCCAGGGACTAATGAAAAACTGTTTTTT.

The gene calls are TRBV3-1 (or the pseudogene TRBV3-2) and TRBJ2-3; 9 nucleotides match TRBD2. With V trimmed by 3 bases and J by 0 bases, 4 bases remained unmatched. The CDR3 covers 16 residues. The germline gives CDR1 LGHDT, CDR2 YNNKEL (reference sequence). The CDR3 protein is CASSQTSGPSTDTQYF. Written as DNA, the CDR3 is TGTGCCAGCAGCCAGACTAGCGGCCCAAGCACAGATACGCAGTATTTT.

The chain carries TRBV5-6 and TRBJ1-3; no firm D call. V gave up 6 bases and J gave up 0 bases, with 10 bases separating them. The CDR3 runs to 14 residues. Germline CDR1 SGHDT, CDR2 YYEEEE. In DNA form, the CDR3 reads TGTGCCAGCACTTGGCGAGGCTCTGGAAACACCATATATTTT. It translates to CASTWRGSGNTIYF.

This chain uses TRBV2 with TRBJ1-6; D not resolved. This CDR3 spans 15 amino acids. Germline CDR1 SNHLY, CDR2 FYNNEI. Trimming removed 2 bases from V and 6 bases from J, with 11 bases in between. CDR3 sequence (DNA): TGTGCCAGCAGTGAAAGGAGGAGTTTTAATTCACCCCTCCACTTT. Translated, it gives CASSERRSFNSPLHF.

This chain uses TRBV6-5 with TRBJ2-7; 9 positions match TRBD1. Germline V gene sequence: CDR1 MNHEY, CDR2 SVGAGI. J was trimmed by 7 bases and V by 6 bases; bases with no gene match: 7. The CDR3 totals 13 residues. CDR3 protein: CASSRGQGYEQYF. DNA for the CDR3: TGTGCCAGCAGCCGGGGACAGGGCTATGAGCAGTACTTC.

This sequence joins TRBV5-1 and TRBJ1-4; TRBD1 matches 7 bases. Germline V gene sequence: CDR1 SGHRS, CDR2 YFSETQ. This CDR3 has 15 residues. V shed 2 bases and J 4 bases; nucleotides not matched to a gene: 5. CDR3 sequence: CASSFTGTVNEKLFF. The CDR3 DNA follows: TGCGCCAGCAGCTTCACCGGGACAGTTAATGAAAAACTGTTTTTT.

V is TRBV5-8 and J is TRBJ1-1; D is unclear. Trimming took 5 bases from V and 4 from J, leaving 9 bases between them. The CDR3 contains 12 residues. The V gene's germline CDR1 is SGHTS and CDR2 YDEGEE. The CDR3 here is CASRWTVTEAFF. The CDR3 DNA reads TGTGCCAGCAGATGGACTGTCACTGAAGCTTTCTTT.

This clone was seen only a few times. DNA of the CDR3: TGTGCCAGCAGCGGGGACAGGGGGTGGAACACTGAAGCTTTCTTT. Protein: CASSGDRGWNTEAFF. The chain couples TRBV7-9 to TRBJ1-1; 11 bases align to TRBD1. The CDR3 is 15 amino acids. Germline-derived CDR1 and CDR2 are SEHNR and FQNEAQ (reference sequence). The J segment lost 1 base and the V segment lost 5 bases, leaving 3 bases of the junction unmatched. Supplemented by reference TRBV7-9 and TRBJ1-1, the full variable domain reads DTGVSQNPRHKITKRGQNVTFRCDPISEHNRLYWYRQTLGQGPEFLTYFQNEAQLEKSRLLSDRFSAERPKGSFSTLEIQRTEQGDSAMYLCASSGDRGWNTEAFFGQGTRLTVV.

CDR3 region: CASSWGGGSGNTIYF. The CDR3, as DNA: TGTGCCAGCAGCTGGGGAGGGGGCTCTGGAAACACCATATATTTT. The chain combines TRBV7-2 with TRBJ1-3, with D possibly being TRBD1 (6 bases). The germline V gene has CDR1 SGHTA and CDR2 FQGNSA. The CDR3 consists of 15 residues. V dropped 4 bases and J dropped 0 bases, with 10 bases sitting between them.

This clone came up once. This chain connects TRBV6-5 to TRBJ1-2, with TRBD1 identical over 7 bases. The CDR3 has 13 residues. The trim removed 7 bases at V and 10 bases at J, leaving 12 bases unmatched. The germline CDR1 and CDR2 sequences are MNHEY and SVGAGI. In DNA, the CDR3 is TGTGCCAGCAAACGACAGGGAGAGGGTTTCTACACCTTC. Its protein is CASKRQGEGFYTF.

The CDR3 nucleotides are TGTGCCACCAGCGAGGTGACTAGCGGGGATGAGCAGTTCTTC. It codes for CATSEVTSGDEQFF. This rearrangement joins TRBV15 to TRBJ2-1; 11 positions agree with TRBD2. The length of the CDR3 is 14 residues. Germline lookup yields CDR1 LNHNV and CDR2 YYDKDF (reference sequence). V trimming: 5 bases; J trimming: 8 bases; junction bases outside the gene matches: 5.

The chain carries TRBV4-1 and TRBJ2-5; weak D call: TRBD1 (6 bases). CDR1 is MGHRA, CDR2 YSYEKL, per germline. The CDR3 runs to 14 residues. With 0 bases removed from V and 4 bases from J, the gap between germline ends came to 9 bases. The CDR3 loop reads CASSQDSGVETQYF. The CDR3 DNA sequence: TGCGCCAGCAGCCAAGATTCAGGGGTAGAGACCCAGTACTTC.

The chain recombines TRBV6-6 with TRBJ1-2; D call uncertain. Between the trimmed V and J ends, which lost 0 bases and 8 bases, there was a span of 10 bases. There are 13 residues in the CDR3. CDR1 and CDR2 (germline): MNHNY, SVGAGI (reference sequence). The CDR3 region is CASSYSPGEGYTF. DNA of the CDR3: TGTGCCAGCAGTTACTCTCCGGGAGAGGGCTACACCTTC.

The V call is TRBV10-2, the J call TRBJ1-4, with a weak D call TRBD1 (5 bases). The CDR3 has 14 residues. Germline assignment: CDR1 WSHSY and CDR2 SAAADI. V was trimmed by 5 bases and J by 6 bases, leaving 13 bases between them. The CDR3 DNA sequence: TGCGCCAGCAGTTGGGGGGGGGTAGATGAAAAACTGTTTTTT. The encoded protein is CASSWGGVDEKLFF.

The CDR3 sequence is CSEWDPRMVAGPNNEQFF. The DNA of the CDR3 is TGCAGCGAATGGGACCCTCGGATGGTAGCGGGGCCAAACAATGAGCAGTTCTTC. V usage is TRBV29-1 and J usage is TRBJ2-1, with TRBD2 matching over 8 bases. Germline CDR1 SQVTM, CDR2 ANQGSEA. The CDR3 consists of 18 residues. J gave up 5 bases and V 7 bases, and 22 bases lay outside the gene matches.

V and J are TRBV4-2 and TRBJ2-7, with TRBD2 identical over 11 bases. From germline, CDR1 is LGHNA and CDR2 YNFKEQ. The CDR3 covers 15 residues. J lost 2 bases, V lost 4 bases, and 4 bases had no gene match. The CDR3 DNA reads TGTGCCAGCAGCCGCGGGACTAGCGGAACCTACGAGCAGTACTTC. It is translated as CASSRGTSGTYEQYF.